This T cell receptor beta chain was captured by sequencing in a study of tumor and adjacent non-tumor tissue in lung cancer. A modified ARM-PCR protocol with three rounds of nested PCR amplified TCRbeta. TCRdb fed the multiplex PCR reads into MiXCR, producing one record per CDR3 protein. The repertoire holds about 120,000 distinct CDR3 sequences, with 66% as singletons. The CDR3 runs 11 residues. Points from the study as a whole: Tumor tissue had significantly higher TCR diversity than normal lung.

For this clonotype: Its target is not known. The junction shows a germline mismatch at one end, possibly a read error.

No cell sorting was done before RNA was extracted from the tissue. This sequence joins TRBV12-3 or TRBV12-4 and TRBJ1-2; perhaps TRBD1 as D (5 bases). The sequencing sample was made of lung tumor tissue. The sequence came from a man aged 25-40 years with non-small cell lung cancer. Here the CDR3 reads CASSRATEYTF. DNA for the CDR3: TGTGCCAGCAGTAGGGCGACAGAATACACCTTT.